These 15 T cell receptor beta chains were all obtained from the same sample, sequenced in a study of cytomegalovirus exposure and HLA in healthy donors. 13 Jbeta primers and 60 Vbeta primers were used for the PCR. Sequenced by immunoSEQ multiplex PCR; TCRdb stores in-frame clones only, minus some. The sample records approximately 170,000 clones, under 90% being singletons. Sequencing was done on a sample of PBMCs. These receptor sequences come from a male donor in good health and CMV-seronegative.

The chain carries TRBV7-9 and TRBJ1-3, with D unclear. Germline CDR1 SEHNR, CDR2 FQNEAQ (reference sequence). This CDR3 has 13 residues. The V and J ends lost 5 bases and 1 base respectively, with 6 bases between them. Here the CDR3 reads CASSPSSGNTIYF. CDR3 in DNA: TGTGCCAGCAGCCCTTCTTCTGGAAACACCATATATTTT.

This chain connects TRBV19 to TRBJ2-3, with 10 positions matching TRBD2. The trim removed 4 bases at V and 2 bases at J, leaving 3 bases unmatched. The CDR3 length is 15 residues. The germline V gene encodes CDR1 LNHDA and CDR2 SQIVND (reference sequence). CDR3 sequence: CASSTGLAITDTQYF. In DNA form, the CDR3 reads TGTGCCAGTAGTACGGGACTAGCGATCACAGATACGCAGTATTTT.

The chain uses TRBV6-6 and TRBJ1-5; possible D gene TRBD1, 6 bases. Germline V gene sequence: CDR1 MNHNY, CDR2 SVGAGI (reference sequence). V was trimmed by 6 bases and J by 7 bases, leaving 10 bases between them. The CDR3 contains 12 residues. CDR3 protein: CASRPQGQPQHF. CDR3 sequence (DNA): TGTGCCAGCAGGCCTCAGGGGCAGCCCCAGCATTTT.

This rearrangement joins TRBV27 to TRBJ2-3; tentative D call: TRBD2 (6 bases). Trimming removed 8 bases at V and 2 bases at J, with 17 bases between. The length of the CDR3 is 15 residues. Germline loops: CDR1 MNHEY, CDR2 SMNVEV (reference sequence). The CDR3 sequence is CASLGTDLNTDTQYF. CDR3 sequence (DNA): TGTGCCAGCTTGGGGACTGACCTAAACACAGATACGCAGTATTTT.

CDR3 amino acids: CASSDIRRTNEKLFF. The DNA of the CDR3 is TGTGCCAGCAGTGACATTAGGCGGACTAATGAAAAACTGTTTTTT. The V gene is TRBV6-1, the J gene TRBJ1-4; D uncertain. Germline CDR1 reads MNHNS; CDR2 reads SASEGT. CDR3 length: 15 amino acids. The V end lost 3 bases, the J end lost 2 bases, and 10 bases lay between the germline ends.

The sample holds a few counts of this clone. The V and J genes are TRBV28 and TRBJ2-7; 7 positions match TRBD2. The CDR3 is 13 residues long. Per the germline V gene, CDR1 is MDHEN and CDR2 is SYDVKM. With 8 bases clipped from V and 5 bases from J, the junction kept 9 bases outside the gene matches. The CDR3 protein is CASSPGGVDEQYF. The CDR3 DNA reads as TGTGCCAGCTCCCCTGGGGGGGTCGACGAGCAGTACTTC.

This chain connects TRBV19 to TRBJ2-1; TRBD1 matches at 9 bases. The trim removed 6 bases at V and 7 bases at J, leaving 4 bases unmatched. This CDR3 comprises 13 residues. Per germline, CDR1 LNHDA and CDR2 SQIVND (reference sequence). The CDR3 sequence is CASRTGTGNEQFF. The CDR3 DNA follows: TGTGCCAGTAGAACCGGGACAGGGAATGAGCAGTTCTTC.

The chain uses TRBV6-5 and TRBJ1-4; a weak D match, TRBD1 (5 bases). V was clipped by 5 bases and J by 0 bases, with 7 bases between them. The CDR3 is 14 amino acids. CDR1 and CDR2 from the germline V gene are MNHEY and SVGAGI. As DNA, the CDR3 is TGTGCCAGCAGTGCGACAGCAACTAATGAAAAACTGTTTTTT. Translating it yields CASSATATNEKLFF.

This chain links TRBV19 with TRBJ2-6; tentatively, D is TRBD1 (5 bases). The CDR3 length is 16 residues. Per germline, CDR1 LNHDA and CDR2 SQIVND (reference sequence). V gave up 6 bases and J gave up 0 bases, with 12 bases separating them. CDR3 coding DNA: TGTGCCAGTAGACAGGACGGTTACTCTGGGGCCAACGTCCTGACTTTC. It is translated as CASRQDGYSGANVLTF.

This clone appeared a few times. This chain uses TRBV5-4 with TRBJ2-5; D remains ambiguous. The germline CDR1 and CDR2 sequences are SGHNT and YYREEE (reference sequence). V shed 0 bases and J shed 3 bases, with 6 bases lying between them. The CDR3 is 13 residues long. The CDR3, as DNA: TGTGCCAGCAGCTTGGGGCAGAAAGAGACCCAGTACTTC. It translates to CASSLGQKETQYF.

The V gene is TRBV9, the J gene TRBJ2-6; no firm D call. The CDR3 is 14 residues long. With 2 bases removed from V and 1 base from J, the gap between germline ends came to 4 bases. CDR1 SGDLS and CDR2 YYNGEE come from the germline V gene. In DNA form, the CDR3 reads TGTGCCAGCAGCGTGACTTCTGGGGCCAACGTCCTGACTTTC. It codes for CASSVTSGANVLTF.

This chain links TRBV6-5 with TRBJ1-1, with D perhaps TRBD1 (5 bases). The CDR3 contains 14 residues. Germline values: CDR1 MNHEY, CDR2 SVGAGI. The V and J ends lost 0 bases and 3 bases respectively, with 8 bases between them. The CDR3 spells CASSYSGGHTEAFF. The CDR3 DNA reads TGTGCCAGCAGTTACTCGGGGGGACACACTGAAGCTTTCTTT.

This clone was seen a single time. V usage is TRBV4-2 and J usage is TRBJ2-5; 8 bases map to TRBD1. V lost 4 bases, J lost 6 bases, and 4 bases stayed unmatched. The CDR3 loop spans 13 amino acids. From germline, CDR1 is LGHNA and CDR2 YNFKEQ. CDR3 nucleotide sequence: TGTGCCAGCAGCCGTGACAGGGGACAGACCCAGTACTTC. This sequence encodes CASSRDRGQTQYF.

This clone was detected once. The chain couples TRBV28 to TRBJ1-1; no clear D. Trimming removed 3 bases from V and 4 bases from J, with 9 bases in between. Germline V CDR1 and CDR2: MDHEN, SYDVKM. This CDR3 is 13 amino acids long. This CDR3 is CASSLTGSTEAFF. The CDR3 DNA sequence: TGTGCCAGCAGTTTGACGGGTAGCACTGAAGCTTTCTTT.

This clone was counted a single time. This chain links TRBV5-6 with TRBJ2-2; no reliable D call. V lost 4 bases to trimming and J lost 7 bases, with 8 bases between them. Germline assignment: CDR1 SGHDT and CDR2 YYEEEE. The CDR3 loop spans 12 amino acids. The chain's CDR3 is CASSPPGGELFF. The CDR3 DNA follows: TGTGCCAGCAGCCCCCCGGGCGGGGAGCTGTTTTTT.